These 27 T cell receptor beta chains originate from one sample sequenced in a study of T-cell memory formation after mild COVID-19. TCRdb reanalysed the 5' RACE reads using MiXCR and keeps one entry per CDR3 protein. The profile covers about 210,000 distinct CDR3 sequences, with 25% to 35% appearing a single time and over 10% taken by the ten largest. The sequencing input was PBMCs or a T cell subset sorted from them (not recorded which). The receptors were gathered from an adult woman who had mild COVID-19 (a few samples of this study predate the infection). Cell type and time point are not known.

J is TRBJ2-7 and V is TRBV2, with D possibly being TRBD1 (6 bases). Germline V lookup: CDR1 SNHLY, CDR2 FYNNEI. The CDR3 sequence is 13 residues long. Trimming shortened V by 5 bases and J by 3 bases, and 11 bases separated the two germline ends. CDR3: CASSSGTYYEQYF. CDR3 bases: TGTGCCAGCAGTTCCGGGACATACTACGAGCAGTACTTC.

This clonotype showed up just a few times. V gene TRBV5-4 combines with J gene TRBJ2-3; TRBD1 or TRBD2 may be the D gene (5 bases each). The length of the CDR3 is 16 residues. Germline V lookup: CDR1 SGHNT, CDR2 YYREEE (reference sequence). Trimming removed 1 base at V and 1 base at J, with 13 bases between. The CDR3 bases are TGTGCCAGCAGCTTGAATGGGGGATTCGGCACAGATACGCAGTATTTT. Translation gives CASSLNGGFGTDTQYF.

The rearrangement uses TRBV5-4 and TRBJ1-4, with 9 bases that match TRBD1. Germline loops: CDR1 SGHNT, CDR2 YYREEE (reference sequence). Trimming at V came to 0 bases and at J to 7 bases, leaving 10 bases not matched to a gene. CDR3 size: 17 residues. CDR3 nucleotide sequence: TGTGCCAGCAGCTTGGGGACAGGGGACCCCGGGGGTGAAAAACTGTTTTTT. It specifies CASSLGTGDPGGEKLFF.

The rearrangement joins TRBV19 to TRBJ1-5; D not resolved. CDR3 length: 11 residues. CDR1 is LNHDA and CDR2 is SQIVND in the germline V gene (reference sequence). V lost 7 bases and J lost 6, with 7 bases in between. CDR3 sequence: CASTPCQPQHF. DNA of the CDR3: TGTGCCAGTACCCCGTGTCAGCCCCAGCATTTT.

This chain links TRBV21-1 with TRBJ2-7; TRBD1, the D gene given by the table, was not confirmed from the DNA. TRBV21-1 is a listed pseudogene. The CDR3 runs 20 residues. As DNA, the CDR3 is TGTGCCAGCAGCCCCCCTCGGTGGATGCCAGGGACAGGGAGCTCCTACGAGCAGTACTTC. Its protein product is CASSPPRWMPGTGSSYEQYF.

This clonotype was seen ten or more times. The chain links TRBV7-2 to TRBJ2-3, with 9 bases lining up with TRBD2. This CDR3 region has 14 residues. Germline CDR1 SGHTA, CDR2 FQGNSA. J was trimmed by 3 bases and V by 5 bases; bases with no gene match: 3. In DNA, the CDR3 is TGTGCCAGCAGCCCGGGACTAGCAACAGATACGCAGTATTTT. Its translation is CASSPGLATDTQYF.

The rearrangement links TRBV24-1 to TRBJ2-1; 8 bases line up with TRBD2. Germline V gives CDR1 KGHDR, CDR2 SFDVKD. After removal of 1 base from V and 4 bases from J, the junction contained 5 bases not matched to a gene. This CDR3 is built from 16 residues. The CDR3 nucleotides read TGTGCCACCAGTGATTTATCCGGGAGGGATTACAATGAGCAGTTCTTC. This gives the protein CATSDLSGRDYNEQFF.

The V gene is TRBV7-2, the J gene TRBJ2-3; no reliable D call. Trimming stripped 10 bases from V and 6 bases from J, with 11 bases between. The CDR3 runs 11 residues. CDR1 SGHTA and CDR2 FQGNSA come from the germline V gene. CDR3 sequence: CATSPPDTQYF. The CDR3 bases are TGTGCCACCTCTCCACCGGATACGCAGTATTTT.

This chain uses TRBV12-3 or TRBV12-4 with TRBJ2-7, with D perhaps TRBD2 (5 bases). The CDR3 spans 13 residues. The ends were cut back, 5 bases at V and 6 bases at J, with 14 bases in the middle. CDR3 sequence: CASSRGSPLEQYF. The DNA for the CDR3 is TGTGCCAGCAGTCGGGGTAGCCCGCTCGAGCAGTACTTC.

This clonotype was observed a handful of times. The chain employs TRBV7-9 and TRBJ2-7; the D gene is possibly TRBD2 (6 bases). CDR1 is SEHNR, CDR2 FQNEAQ, per germline (reference sequence). V lost 4 bases to trimming and J lost 3 bases, with 16 bases between them. The CDR3 covers 15 residues. CDR3 in amino acids: CASSYGVGTHYEQYF. CDR3 in DNA: TGTGCCAGCAGCTACGGTGTTGGGACTCACTACGAGCAGTACTTC.

This clonotype showed up just a few times. In DNA form, the CDR3 reads TGTGCCAGCGCCAGTGGGTACACTGAAGCTTTCTTT. Translation: CASASGYTEAFF. The rearrangement uses TRBV6-4 and TRBJ1-1; D gene uncertain. CDR1 is MRHNA, CDR2 SNTAGT, per germline. The CDR3 is 12 amino acids. Between the trimmed V and J ends, which lost 8 bases and 3 bases, there was a span of 10 bases.

The CDR3 nucleotides read TGTGCCAGCAGCCAATTCTCAGGAATCAACGAGCAGTACTTC. It is translated as CASSQFSGINEQYF. This rearrangement joins TRBV3-1 to TRBJ2-7, with D unclear. This CDR3 comprises 14 residues. Trimming removed 2 bases at V and 5 bases at J, with 13 bases between. Germline loops: CDR1 LGHDT, CDR2 YNNKEL (reference sequence).

The chain has TRBV12-3 or TRBV12-4 and TRBJ2-7, with 8 bases that match TRBD1. This CDR3 has 16 amino acids. V lost 6 bases to trimming and J lost 2 bases; unmatched junction nucleotides: 12. CDR3 nucleotides: TGTGCCAGCAGCCCTCTGCCACAGGGGGTGGCCTACGAGCAGTACTTC. Amino acids: CASSPLPQGVAYEQYF.

The chain combines TRBV4-2 with TRBJ2-1; TRBD1 matches at 8 bases. The length of the CDR3 is 17 residues. V dropped 4 bases and J dropped 6; count of bases not matched to a gene: 14. Germline CDR1 is LGHNA and CDR2 is YNFKEQ. CDR3 residues: CASSLTAQGVWGNEQFF. DNA of the CDR3: TGTGCCAGCAGCCTAACCGCACAGGGGGTTTGGGGCAATGAGCAGTTCTTC.

The chain combines TRBV12-3 or TRBV12-4 with TRBJ2-7, with TRBD1 matching 7 bases. The CDR3 is made up of 13 amino acids. The ends lost 6 bases at V and 4 bases at J; junction bases unmatched: 6. The CDR3 region is CASSRTGPYEQYF. The DNA for the CDR3 is TGTGCCAGCAGCAGGACAGGTCCTTACGAGCAGTACTTC.

Only a few counts were recorded for this clonotype. The chain employs TRBV3-1 and TRBJ1-2, with D tentatively TRBD1 (6 bases). Trimming removed 4 bases at V and 5 bases at J, with 17 bases between. This CDR3 spans 15 amino acids. Per the germline V gene, CDR1 is LGHDT and CDR2 is YNNKEL (reference sequence). This CDR3 is CASSRQYRVSYGYTF. CDR3 nucleotides: TGTGCCAGCAGCCGACAATACAGGGTTTCGTATGGCTACACCTTC.

V gene TRBV12-5 combines with J gene TRBJ2-5; D is perhaps TRBD2 (5 bases). V was clipped by 5 bases and J by 5 bases, with 12 bases between them. Germline CDR1 LGHNT, CDR2 FRNRAP. The CDR3 covers 13 residues. Here the CDR3 DNA reads TGTGCTAGTGGTCCTGCAACGGGGGAGACCCAGTACTTC. This gives the protein CASGPATGETQYF.

This chain connects TRBV12-3 or TRBV12-4 to TRBJ2-3; TRBD2 matches at 7 bases. The trim removed 6 bases at V and 3 bases at J, leaving 9 bases unmatched. This CDR3 is 15 amino acids long. DNA for the CDR3: TGTGCCAGCAGCCTGGGCGGGGGTCCTACAGATACGCAGTATTTT. Protein product: CASSLGGGPTDTQYF.

This clonotype appeared a few times. The chain combines TRBV20-1 with TRBJ2-3, with 9 bases identical to TRBD1. Germline values: CDR1 DFQATT, CDR2 SNEGSKA (reference sequence). After removal of 4 bases from V and 9 bases from J, the junction contained 11 bases not matched to a gene. The CDR3 loop spans 14 amino acids. The CDR3 DNA sequence: TGCAGTGCTACCCGGGACAGGGTCCCCTTGACGCAGTATTTT. Amino acids: CSATRDRVPLTQYF.

The rearrangement uses TRBV30 and TRBJ2-1; possibly TRBD2 for D (6 bases). The CDR3 contains 16 residues. Germline V gives CDR1 GTSNPN, CDR2 SVGIG (reference sequence). V dropped 0 bases and J dropped 2 bases, with 14 bases sitting between them. The CDR3 DNA follows: TGTGCCTGGAGTGTACGTGGGACTTATACCTACAATGAGCAGTTCTTC. This gives the protein CAWSVRGTYTYNEQFF.

This clonotype turned up a few times. The chain links TRBV6-5 to TRBJ1-3; 9 nucleotides line up with TRBD1. The CDR3 contains 16 residues. V gave up 7 bases and J gave up 4 bases; unmatched junction bases: 11. Germline loops: CDR1 MNHEY, CDR2 SVGAGI. As DNA, the CDR3 is TGTGCCAGCAAGAACCCCGGGACAGGGAAGGGAAACACCATATATTTT. This gives the protein CASKNPGTGKGNTIYF.

The V gene is TRBV19, the J gene TRBJ2-1, with D perhaps given as TRBD1 or TRBD2 (5 bases each). CDR3 length equals 14 residues. CDR1 and CDR2 from the germline V gene are LNHDA and SQIVND (reference sequence). V lost 5 bases to trimming and J lost 2 bases, with 10 bases between them. CDR3 sequence reads: CASSWDRAYNEQFF. CDR3 nucleotide sequence: TGTGCCAGTAGTTGGGACCGGGCCTACAATGAGCAGTTCTTC.

The rearrangement uses TRBV7-3 and TRBJ2-5; D gene ambiguous. V shed 2 bases and J shed 4 bases, with 8 bases lying between them. The CDR3 has 13 residues. Germline V gene sequence: CDR1 SGHTA, CDR2 FQGTGA. CDR3: CASSLGQLETQYF. CDR3 nucleotide sequence: TGTGCCAGCAGCTTAGGGCAGTTAGAGACCCAGTACTTC. The entire variable domain, with the rest obtained from reference TRBV7-3 and TRBJ2-5, is as follows: GAGVSQTPSNKVTEKGKYVELRCDPISGHTALYWYRQSLGQGPEFLIYFQGTGAADDSGLPNDRFFAVRPEGSVSTLKIQRTERGDSAVYLCASSLGQLETQYFGPGTRLLVL.

This chain connects TRBV5-5 to TRBJ1-1; 7 nucleotides align to TRBD1. Trimming took 5 bases from V and 8 from J; bases not matched to a gene: 12. CDR3 length equals 14 residues. CDR1 SGHKS and CDR2 YYEKEE come from the germline V gene (reference sequence). CDR3 sequence (DNA): TGTGCCAGCAGAAGACAGGGTATTGTAGGCGAAGCTTTCTTT. Its protein is CASRRQGIVGEAFF.

The chain couples TRBV7-8 to TRBJ2-1; TRBD2 agrees at 11 bases. This CDR3 region has 16 residues. Looked up from germline, CDR1 is SGHVS and CDR2 is FQNEAQ. Losses at the gene ends were 3 bases for V and 8 bases for J; bases not matched to a gene: 9. CDR3 in DNA: TGTGCCAGCAGCTTTCAGACTAGCGGGATTAGCTATGAGCAGTTCTTC. Translation gives CASSFQTSGISYEQFF.

The chain employs TRBV20-1 and TRBJ2-3; tentatively, D is TRBD2 (5 bases). Germline CDR1 is DFQATT and CDR2 is SNEGSKA (reference sequence). With 5 bases removed from V and 2 bases from J, the gap between germline ends came to 14 bases. This CDR3 spans 14 amino acids. The CDR3: CSAQSGAPTDTQYF. DNA of the CDR3: TGCAGTGCTCAAAGCGGTGCACCCACAGATACGCAGTATTTT.

Only a few counts were recorded for this clonotype. The rearrangement joins TRBV5-5 to TRBJ2-3; 11 bases are shared with TRBD1. CDR1 and CDR2 (germline): SGHKS, YYEKEE (reference sequence). With 4 bases clipped from V and 4 bases from J, the junction kept 8 bases outside the gene matches. The CDR3 length is 16 residues. Written as DNA, the CDR3 is TGTGCCAGCAGCCCGATACCGGGACAGGGGGCAGATACGCAGTATTTT. Protein sequence: CASSPIPGQGADTQYF.